A few counts support the clone carrying this T cell receptor (beta chain). The antigen remains unidentified. The V end was cut by 2 bases, the J end by 5 bases, with 24 bases between. CDR3 size: 18 residues. Germline V lookup: CDR1 LGHDT, CDR2 YNNKEL (reference sequence). This entry belongs to a study of CD8 T cells in ankylosing spondylitis. Overall study findings and caveats: A TCR beta motif of eight highly homologous variants appeared characteristic of ankylosing spondylitis blood. Disease-linked clones were reportedly significantly enriched in matched ankylosing spondylitis synovial fluid. Clones linked to the disease showed a CD8+ phenotype. They occurred at relatively low frequencies in peripheral blood.

Each TCR beta library was made by quantitative 5'-RACE that incorporated molecular barcodes. Using its own MiXCR run on the 5' RACE reads, TCRdb lists one record per CDR3 protein. Among approximately 540,000 distinct CDR3 sequences listed, 10% to 15% were seen once. The sequenced sample consisted of blood, either unsorted or a sorted T cell fraction (not recorded which). The receptor was isolated from a male donor with ankylosing spondylitis. This sequence joins TRBV3-1 and TRBJ1-2; weak D call: TRBD1 (6 bases). The DNA of the CDR3 is TGTGCCAGCAGCCAAATCACACCGGGAAACAGGGACCCATATGGCTACACCTTC. Its protein product is CASSQITPGNRDPYGYTF.